These 26 T cell receptor beta chains were sequenced from one sample in a study of Graves' ophthalmopathy and Graves' hyperthyroidism. For repertoire sequencing, the TCR beta CDR3 regions were amplified from RNA transcripts. The library came from an HTBI-primed first-round RT-PCR and a second-round multiplex PCR. TCRdb re-derived calls from the multiplex PCR reads in MiXCR, one entry per CDR3 protein. Of 740,000 or so distinct CDR3 sequences in the sample, 35% to 50% were seen once. Sample: peripheral blood. The receptors stem from an adult man with Graves' ophthalmopathy.

This clonotype was counted between two and nine times. The V gene is TRBV7-9, the J gene TRBJ2-7; a possible D gene is TRBD1 (6 bases). There are 14 residues in the CDR3. CDR1 and CDR2 (germline): SEHNR, FQNEAQ (reference sequence). V shed 4 bases and J shed 2 bases, with 12 bases lying between them. The CDR3 nucleotides read TGTGCCAGCAGCTCCCGGGACAACACCTACGAGCAGTACTTC. Translating gives CASSSRDNTYEQYF.

The chain has TRBV10-3 and TRBJ1-6, with TRBD1 matching over 9 bases. V lost 5 bases and J lost 13; bases outside the gene matches: 6. This CDR3 region has 13 residues. Germline V CDR1 and CDR2: ENHRY, SYGVKD. The DNA for the CDR3 is TGTGCCATCAGTATGACAGGGGGAACGCCCCTCCACTTT. Translating gives CAISMTGGTPLHF.

Concerning this clonotype itself: A junction boundary mismatches the germline segment, possibly from a read error. J is TRBJ1-1 and V is TRBV9, with TRBD1 as a possible D gene (5 bases). Germline CDR1 and CDR2: SGDLS and YYNGEE. CDR3 length equals 15 residues. CDR3 sequence reads: CASSQERSMDTEASF. CDR3 in DNA: TGCGCCAGCAGCCAAGAACGCAGCATGGACACTGAAGCTTCCTTT.

This clonotype turned up a few times. The chain combines TRBV7-9 with TRBJ2-7; D ambiguous. V was pared by 2 bases and J by 2 bases, with 10 bases between. The CDR3 consists of 14 residues. Germline CDR1 is SEHNR and CDR2 is FQNEAQ (reference sequence). The CDR3 protein is CASSLFSGAYEQYF. CDR3 nucleotide sequence: TGTGCCAGCAGCTTATTTTCAGGTGCCTACGAGCAGTACTTC.

V is TRBV20-1 and J is TRBJ1-6; D is unclear. The germline CDR1 and CDR2 sequences are DFQATT and SNEGSKA (reference sequence). The CDR3 runs to 14 residues. Trimming stripped 5 bases from V and 9 bases from J, with 17 bases between. The CDR3 spells CSAATSGVGSPLHF. The DNA for the CDR3 is TGCAGTGCTGCGACATCGGGCGTCGGTTCACCCCTCCACTTT.

The rearrangement joins TRBV7-9 to TRBJ1-4, with D perhaps TRBD1 (5 bases). This CDR3 spans 18 amino acids. Germline CDR1 SEHNR, CDR2 FQNEAQ (reference sequence). Trimming took off 5 bases at V and 2 bases at J, with 21 bases between the two ends. The CDR3 sequence: CASSETGGDRITNEKLFF. The DNA for the CDR3 is TGTGCCAGCAGCGAAACCGGGGGGGATCGGATTACTAATGAAAAACTGTTTTTT.

The chain carries TRBV5-1 and TRBJ2-7; D ambiguous. Germline V gene data show CDR1 as SGHRS and CDR2 as YFSETQ. The V and J ends lost 5 bases and 0 bases respectively, with 12 bases between them. The CDR3 totals 14 residues. The CDR3 DNA reads as TGCGCCAGCAGTTCAGTTGGGCGCTCCTACGAGCAGTACTTC. Its protein is CASSSVGRSYEQYF. The full variable domain, completed using reference TRBV5-1 and TRBJ2-7, is KAGVTQTPRYLIKTRGQQVTLSCSPISGHRSVSWYQQTPGQGLQFLFEYFSETQRNKGNFPGRFSGRQFSNSRSEMNVSTLELGDSALYLCASSSVGRSYEQYFGPGTRLTVT.

The chain has TRBV7-9 and TRBJ1-1, with D maybe TRBD1 (5 bases). V was clipped by 6 bases and J by 10 bases, with 15 bases between them. CDR1 and CDR2 from the germline V gene are SEHNR and FQNEAQ (reference sequence). The CDR3 is 12 amino acids. The CDR3 nucleotides read TGTGCCAGCAGAGCGGAAGAAAGGGGAGCTTTCTTT. This sequence encodes CASRAEERGAFF.

Ten or more counts support this clonotype. The chain recombines TRBV2 with TRBJ1-4; 7 nucleotides match TRBD1. The CDR3 extends over 14 amino acids. Germline V gene lookup returns CDR1 SNHLY and CDR2 FYNNEI. Trimming took 6 bases from V and 6 from J; bases not matched to a gene: 7. The CDR3 nucleotides are TGTGCCAGCAGGTACAGGGGCGATCATGAAAAACTGTTTTTT. Amino acids: CASRYRGDHEKLFF.

The sample holds a few counts of this clonotype. V is TRBV7-8 and J is TRBJ1-4; 7 bases are a match to TRBD1. This CDR3 is 15 amino acids long. Germline CDR1 SGHVS, CDR2 FQNEAQ. V lost 5 bases, J lost 7 bases, and 10 bases stayed unmatched. CDR3 nucleotide sequence: TGTGCCAGCAGCCCCCTGACAGGGATCTTTGAAAAACTGTTTTTT. Protein sequence: CASSPLTGIFEKLFF.

The table lists this clonotype with many counts. As DNA, the CDR3 is TGTGCCAGCAGTACGGACTATGCCGGAACCTACGAGCAGTACTTC. Protein: CASSTDYAGTYEQYF. The chain carries TRBV2 and TRBJ2-7; tentative D call: TRBD2 (6 bases). From germline, CDR1 is SNHLY and CDR2 FYNNEI. V was shortened by 5 bases and J by 2 bases, with 16 bases between the two germline ends. The CDR3 is made up of 15 amino acids.

CDR3 coding DNA: TGTGCCAGCAGCTTCCGGGACGGCTCTGGAAACACCATATATTTT. It yields the protein CASSFRDGSGNTIYF. The chain employs TRBV9 and TRBJ1-3; D perhaps matches TRBD1 (5 bases). V gave up 4 bases and J gave up 0 bases, with 11 bases separating them. This CDR3 is 15 amino acids long. CDR1 and CDR2 (germline): SGDLS, YYNGEE.

As concerns this clonotype: A much larger clone differs by one base, so this may be a read error. This chain links TRBV19 with TRBJ2-6; 11 nucleotides match TRBD1. Germline CDR1 LNHDA, CDR2 SQIVND (reference sequence). The V gene end was trimmed by 8 bases and the J gene end by 3 bases; junction bases not matched to a gene: 6. The CDR3 totals 16 residues. Written as DNA, the CDR3 is TGTGCCAGTGGTGGACAGGGGGCGGATGGGGCCAACGTCCTGACTTTC. This encodes CASGGQGADGANVLTF.

On this clonotype: This may be a read error: a much more frequent sequence differs by one nucleotide. The J gene is TRBJ2-5, the V gene TRBV7-9, with D perhaps TRBD2 (6 bases). Trimming took off 5 bases at V and 3 bases at J, with 10 bases between the two ends. Germline V lookup: CDR1 SEHNR, CDR2 FQNEAQ (reference sequence). The CDR3 totals 13 residues. The CDR3: CASSPWGEETQYF. The CDR3 DNA reads TGTGCCAGCAGCCCATGGGGGGAAGAGACCCAGTACTTC.

This clonotype was counted only a few times. The V and J genes are TRBV20-1 and TRBJ2-7; D gene unclear. The CDR3 runs 14 residues. Looked up from germline, CDR1 is DFQATT and CDR2 is SNEGSKA (reference sequence). The V gene lost 0 bases and the J gene lost 0 bases, with 9 bases spanning the gap. The CDR3 protein is CSARDLQVSYEQYF. The CDR3 DNA reads TGCAGTGCTAGAGATCTCCAGGTCTCCTACGAGCAGTACTTC.

The V gene is TRBV7-9, the J gene TRBJ2-2, with no clear D. The CDR3 is made up of 15 amino acids. V was clipped by 5 bases and J by 4 bases, with 14 bases between them. Germline values: CDR1 SEHNR, CDR2 FQNEAQ (reference sequence). For the CDR3, the DNA is TGTGCCAGCAGCCCCGCGGTGTCCGGCACCGGGGAGCTGTTTTTT. Translated, it gives CASSPAVSGTGELFF. Looking up the rest from reference TRBV7-9 and TRBJ2-2 gives the full variable domain: DTGVSQNPRHKITKRGQNVTFRCDPISEHNRLYWYRQTLGQGPEFLTYFQNEAQLEKSRLLSDRFSAERPKGSFSTLEIQRTEQGDSAMYLCASSPAVSGTGELFFGEGSRLTVL.

Comments on this clonotype: A much larger clone lies one base from this, so it may be a read error. The V call is TRBV20-1, the J call TRBJ1-2; possible D gene TRBD1, 5 bases. Germline CDR1 DFQATT, CDR2 SNEGSKA (reference sequence). This CDR3 spans 14 amino acids. V dropped 0 bases and J dropped 10 bases, with 18 bases sitting between them. This chain's CDR3 is CSARDSGDGDSYTF. CDR3 DNA: TGCAGTGCTAGAGATTCTGGGGACGGCGATTCCTACACCTTC.

The J gene is TRBJ2-7, the V gene TRBV5-1, with 12 nucleotides matching TRBD2. Germline V gene data show CDR1 as SGHRS and CDR2 as YFSETQ. The V and J ends lost 4 bases and 5 bases, in that order; junction bases with no gene match: 4. The CDR3 spans 14 residues. The CDR3, as DNA: TGCGCCAGCAGCGGCGGACTAGCGGGAAACGAGCAGTACTTC. This translates into CASSGGLAGNEQYF.

This clonotype was found many times. This chain uses TRBV7-2 with TRBJ1-5; 8 bases are a match to TRBD1. The CDR3 extends over 15 amino acids. Trimming removed 5 bases from V and 1 base from J; junction bases left unmatched: 4. CDR1 and CDR2 from the germline V gene are SGHTA and FQGNSA. The CDR3 DNA is TGTGCCAGCAGCGTACGACAGGGGAGCAATCAGCCCCAGCATTTT. Protein product: CASSVRQGSNQPQHF.

This chain connects TRBV28 to TRBJ2-7, with D unclear. V was pared by 9 bases and J by 5 bases, with 11 bases between. Germline CDR1 and CDR2: MDHEN and SYDVKM. CDR3 length: 11 amino acids. DNA for the CDR3: TGTGCCAGTCTCTCTGGCGACGAGCAGTACTTC. As protein: CASLSGDEQYF. The whole variable domain, remainder taken from reference TRBV28 and TRBJ2-7, is DVKVTQSSRYLVKRTGEKVFLECVQDMDHENMFWYRQDPGLGLRLIYFSYDVKMKEKGDIPEGYSVSREKKERFSLILESASTNQTSMYLCASLSGDEQYFGPGTRLTVT.

The gene calls are TRBV6-6 and TRBJ2-3, with 7 nucleotides matching TRBD1. After removal of 2 bases from V and 5 bases from J, the junction contained 7 bases not matched to a gene. The CDR3 length is 15 residues. Germline V gives CDR1 MNHNY, CDR2 SVGAGI (reference sequence). CDR3 sequence reads: CASSYLGRGLDTQYF. In DNA, the CDR3 is TGTGCCAGCAGTTACCTAGGCAGGGGGTTAGATACGCAGTATTTT.

This clonotype occurred once. J is TRBJ2-7 and V is TRBV25-1, with TRBD1 matching 8 bases. Germline V gene data show CDR1 as MGHDK and CDR2 as SYGVNS. The length of the CDR3 is 13 residues. Trimming removed 7 bases from V and 2 bases from J; junction bases left unmatched: 4. The CDR3 DNA follows: TGTGCCAGCACGACAGGGGCGGCCTACGAGCAGTACTTC. It codes for CASTTGAAYEQYF.

Notes on this clonotype: One end of the junction does not line up with germline, which may come from a read error. The V call is TRBV25-1, the J call TRBJ2-2; the D call may be TRBD1 or TRBD2 (5 bases each). The CDR3 is 15 amino acids. Germline CDR1 MGHDK, CDR2 SYGVNS. CDR3 coding DNA: TGTGCCAGCAGAGGGGTGAGGTGGGAAACCGGGGAGCTGCTTTTT. It codes for CASRGVRWETGELLF.

The chain carries TRBV12-3 or TRBV12-4 and TRBJ1-5, with no clear D. V was cut by 3 bases and J by 5 bases, with 17 bases left in between. The CDR3 runs 16 residues. CDR3 DNA sequence: TGTGCCAGCAGTTTCTCGGCGGGTTCCGGGTATCAGCCCCAGCATTTT. Translated, it gives CASSFSAGSGYQPQHF.

At least ten counts were recorded for this clonotype. This rearrangement joins TRBV2 to TRBJ1-6; weak D call: TRBD1 (5 bases). V gave up 5 bases and J gave up 10 bases, with 15 bases separating them. CDR1 and CDR2 (germline): SNHLY, FYNNEI. The CDR3 extends over 14 amino acids. CDR3 sequence: CASSTGPQGSPLHF. The CDR3 bases are TGTGCCAGCAGTACCGGGCCTCAGGGATCACCCCTCCACTTT. Full variable domain (rest looked up from reference TRBV2 and TRBJ1-6): EPEVTQTPSHQVTQMGQEVILRCVPISNHLYFYWYRQILGQKVEFLVSFYNNEISEKSEIFDDQFSVERPDGSNFTLKIRSTKLEDSAMYFCASSTGPQGSPLHFGNGTRLTVT.

As regards this clonotype: At one boundary the junction diverges from the germline segment, which might be a read error. This chain links TRBV10-3 with TRBJ2-7; 7 bases are shared with TRBD1. CDR1 and CDR2 from the germline V gene are ENHRY and SYGVKD. The CDR3 has 17 amino acids. This chain's CDR3 is CASSRQGSYNLPYEQYF. DNA for the CDR3: TGTGCCAGCAGTCGACAGGGTTCTTACAACCTTCCCTACGAGCAGTACTTC.